This passage covers 22 T cell receptor beta chains from one sample sequenced in a study of blood T cell repertoires in COVID-19. Libraries were prepared by immunoSEQ multiplex PCR; TCRdb keeps only in-frame clonotypes and omits some of them. The data hold 90,000 to 120,000 clones, with approximately 86% observed a single time. Source material: PBMCs or T cells enriched from blood (not recorded which). The receptor source for this set is a woman between 50 and 59 years old who had recovered from COVID-19.

V is TRBV7-2 and J is TRBJ2-5; 9 nucleotides align to TRBD2. Germline-derived CDR1 and CDR2 are SGHTA and FQGNSA. This CDR3 comprises 15 residues. V trimming: 5 bases; J trimming: 9 bases; junction bases outside the gene matches: 13. The DNA of the CDR3 is TGTGCCAGCAGCACGCGGGGGGGAATTTGGTCGGCCCAGTACTTC. This encodes CASSTRGGIWSAQYF.

The chain links TRBV6-6 to TRBJ1-1, with 8 bases that match TRBD1. Germline V gene lookup returns CDR1 MNHNY and CDR2 SVGAGI (reference sequence). The CDR3 totals 14 residues. J gave up 2 bases and V 7 bases, and 6 bases lay outside the gene matches. CDR3 loop: CASIDRGTNTEAFF. The CDR3 DNA reads TGTGCCAGCATCGACAGGGGAACCAACACTGAAGCTTTCTTT.

In its sample, this clone was seen a few times. V gene TRBV7-3 combines with J gene TRBJ1-2; D not certain. The CDR3 totals 15 residues. Germline V gives CDR1 SGHTA, CDR2 FQGTGA. The ends were cut back, 5 bases at V and 8 bases at J, with 21 bases in the middle. CDR3 bases: TGTGCCAGCAGCCCGACAACTCTCTCCCGAGGGGGCTACACCTTC. Encoded protein: CASSPTTLSRGGYTF. Full variable domain (missing parts from reference TRBV7-3 and TRBJ1-2): GAGVSQTPSNKVTEKGKYVELRCDPISGHTALYWYRQSLGQGPEFLIYFQGTGAADDSGLPNDRFFAVRPEGSVSTLKIQRTERGDSAVYLCASSPTTLSRGGYTFGSGTRLTVV.

The chain combines TRBV11-2 with TRBJ1-2; TRBD1 is a possible D gene (5 bases). Trimming pared 5 bases from V and 8 bases from J, leaving 12 bases between. The CDR3 covers 12 residues. Germline values: CDR1 SGHAT, CDR2 FQNNGV. CDR3 residues: CASSPAGFGYTF. CDR3 DNA: TGTGCCAGCAGCCCCGCAGGGTTCGGCTACACCTTC.

The chain has TRBV2 and TRBJ2-4, with TRBD2 matching 13 bases. There are 18 residues in the CDR3. J was trimmed by 1 base and V by 6 bases; bases with no gene match: 9. CDR1 and CDR2 (germline): SNHLY, FYNNEI. In DNA, the CDR3 is TGTGCCAGCAGAGCGGGACTAGCGGGGCCTTATGCCAAAAACATTCAGTACTTC. Encoded protein: CASRAGLAGPYAKNIQYF.

V and J are TRBV18 and TRBJ2-1, with D hard to call. The CDR3 spans 14 residues. V was trimmed by 3 bases and J by 8 bases, leaving 14 bases between them. The germline V gene has CDR1 KGHSH and CDR2 LQKENI. The CDR3 coding sequence is TGTGCCAGCTCACCTTGGCTGGGTCAGGATGAGCAGTTCTTC. Translating it yields CASSPWLGQDEQFF.

The chain employs TRBV7-9 and TRBJ1-4; 12 bases line up with TRBD1. Germline loops: CDR1 SEHNR, CDR2 FQNEAQ (reference sequence). The CDR3 runs 17 residues. Trimming removed 4 bases from V and 4 bases from J; junction bases left unmatched: 7. CDR3 DNA sequence: TGTGCCAGCAGCTCAGCCGGGACAGGGGGCCTTAATGAAAAACTGTTTTTT. It codes for CASSSAGTGGLNEKLFF.

The chain uses TRBV28 and TRBJ1-5, with 11 nucleotides matching TRBD1. The junction had 3 bases not matched to a gene; V was cut back by 2 bases and J by 0 bases. Germline CDR1 and CDR2: MDHEN and SYDVKM. CDR3 length: 17 residues. The CDR3 DNA is TGTGCCAGCAGTTTAGGGACAGGGGGGTATAGCAATCAGCCCCAGCATTTT. The encoded protein is CASSLGTGGYSNQPQHF.

V gene TRBV4-1 combines with J gene TRBJ2-3; the match to TRBD2 covers 12 bases. Germline assignment: CDR1 MGHRA and CDR2 YSYEKL. The CDR3 consists of 17 residues. V shed 4 bases and J 4 bases; nucleotides not matched to a gene: 9. CDR3 in DNA: TGCGCCAGCAGCCCATTACTAGCGGGGGGAGCATCAGATACGCAGTATTTT. Encoded protein: CASSPLLAGGASDTQYF.

The CDR3 DNA follows: TGTGCCTCCCGACAGGGGGCAGGGGATACGCAGTATTTT. Translated, it gives CASRQGAGDTQYF. The chain links TRBV30 to TRBJ2-3; 10 nucleotides match TRBD1. J lost 6 bases, V lost 7 bases, and 7 bases had no gene match. There are 13 residues in the CDR3. Germline V gene sequence: CDR1 GTSNPN, CDR2 SVGIG (reference sequence).

This clone was detected once. The V call is TRBV2, the J call TRBJ1-3, with 7 positions matching TRBD1. V was clipped by 5 bases and J by 4 bases; unmatched bases: 11. The CDR3 totals 16 residues. Germline V gives CDR1 SNHLY, CDR2 FYNNEI. The CDR3 sequence is CASSLDRRVLGNTIYF. The CDR3 nucleotides are TGTGCCAGCAGTTTGGACAGGAGAGTCTTGGGAAACACCATATATTTT.

The chain couples TRBV6-6 to TRBJ1-4, with D possibly TRBD1 on 5 matching bases. V was pared by 4 bases and J by 5 bases, with 17 bases between. The CDR3 consists of 16 residues. CDR1 MNHNY and CDR2 SVGAGI come from the germline V gene (reference sequence). This CDR3 reads CASSWGLDMNNEKLFF. In DNA form, the CDR3 reads TGTGCCAGCAGTTGGGGACTAGACATGAACAATGAAAAACTGTTTTTT.

The CDR3 sequence is CASSKGWDRDIDQPQHF. In DNA form, the CDR3 reads TGTGCCAGCAGCAAAGGTTGGGACAGGGACATTGATCAGCCCCAGCATTTT. The V call is TRBV21-1, the J call TRBJ1-5; no DNA check was done on the table's D call, TRBD1. TRBV21-1 is described as a pseudogene. This CDR3 contains 17 residues.

Worth noting for this clone: This CDR3 is also generated by other DNA sequences in the sample. The chain links TRBV27 to TRBJ2-7, with 11 bases matching TRBD2. V shed 6 bases and J 0 bases; nucleotides not matched to a gene: 4. CDR3 length equals 15 residues. The germline CDR1 and CDR2 sequences are MNHEY and SMNVEV (reference sequence). The CDR3 DNA sequence: TGTGCCAGCAGCCTCCTAGCGGGAGGCTCCTACGAGCAGTACTTC. Its protein product is CASSLLAGGSYEQYF.

The V call is TRBV28, the J call TRBJ2-1; possibly TRBD2 for D (7 bases). Per the germline V gene, CDR1 is MDHEN and CDR2 is SYDVKM. This CDR3 spans 16 amino acids. V dropped 6 bases and J dropped 6 bases, with 21 bases sitting between them. The CDR3 coding sequence is TGTGCCAGCAGCCCTGCCGGCGGGGGCCGGGTCAATGAGCAGTTCTTC. The encoded protein is CASSPAGGGRVNEQFF.

This clone was counted between two and nine times. The chain recombines TRBV5-1 with TRBJ2-2; weak D call: TRBD2 (6 bases). Trimming left V 0 bases short and J 1 base short, with 16 bases between. The germline gives CDR1 SGHRS, CDR2 YFSETQ. The CDR3 runs 18 residues. In DNA form, the CDR3 reads TGCGCCAGCAGCTTGGGTAGCGGCCTCTCGGGGAACACCGGGGAGCTGTTTTTT. Translating it yields CASSLGSGLSGNTGELFF.

The chain carries TRBV9 and TRBJ2-6; D call uncertain. The germline gives CDR1 SGDLS, CDR2 YYNGEE. The CDR3 consists of 15 residues. The V end was cut by 1 base, the J end by 2 bases, with 7 bases between. The CDR3 spells CASSVNLPGANVLTF. CDR3 sequence (DNA): TGTGCCAGCAGCGTAAATCTACCTGGGGCCAACGTCCTGACTTTC. Variable domain in full (rest from reference TRBV9 and TRBJ2-6): DSGVTQTPKHLITATGQRVTLRCSPRSGDLSVYWYQQSLDQGLQFLIQYYNGEERAKGNILERFSAQQFPDLHSELNLSSLELGDSALYFCASSVNLPGANVLTFGAGSRLTVL.

The chain carries TRBV28 and TRBJ2-7, with 8 bases aligning to TRBD2. The CDR3 runs 16 residues. Germline-derived CDR1 and CDR2 are MDHEN and SYDVKM. V trimming: 5 bases; J trimming: 3 bases; junction bases outside the gene matches: 12. The CDR3 here is CASSTPSGSLGYEQYF. CDR3 DNA: TGTGCCAGCAGTACCCCAAGCGGGAGTTTGGGCTACGAGCAGTACTTC.

The chain joins TRBV30 to TRBJ1-1, with D maybe TRBD1 (5 bases). The CDR3 contains 15 residues. Trimming removed 1 base at V and 4 bases at J, with 16 bases between. Germline-derived CDR1 and CDR2 are GTSNPN and SVGIG (reference sequence). The CDR3 loop reads CAWSDGGTAATEAFF. As DNA, the CDR3 is TGTGCCTGGAGTGACGGGGGGACCGCGGCCACTGAAGCTTTCTTT.

This clone was counted only a few times. J is TRBJ2-3 and V is TRBV21-1; whether TRBD2, the table's D call, matches the DNA was not checked. TRBV21-1 is flagged as a pseudogene. CDR3 length equals 17 residues. The chain's CDR3 is CASSKKTLAESTDTQYF. In DNA form, the CDR3 reads TGTGCCAGCAGCAAAAAGACCCTAGCGGAAAGCACAGATACGCAGTATTTT.

V gene TRBV19 combines with J gene TRBJ1-6; D remains ambiguous. The germline gives CDR1 LNHDA, CDR2 SQIVND (reference sequence). The CDR3 runs to 13 residues. Trimming took 5 bases from V and 14 from J, leaving 16 bases between them. The CDR3 DNA follows: TGTGCCAGTAGTCCCCGGACGGTCGGGACCCTCCACTTT. Translated, it gives CASSPRTVGTLHF.

The chain employs TRBV5-1 and TRBJ2-7, with D maybe TRBD1 (5 bases). The CDR3 has 17 residues. The germline V gene has CDR1 SGHRS and CDR2 YFSETQ. Trimming took 2 bases from V and 3 from J, leaving 21 bases between them. CDR3 protein: CASSLGAGRYRIYEQYF. CDR3 nucleotide sequence: TGCGCCAGCAGCTTAGGGGCAGGGCGCTATCGGATCTACGAGCAGTACTTC.